This TCR beta chain was identified in a study of blood T cells in healthy people across ages. Broader study findings: Strong correlation was found linking TCR beta diversity to naive T cell percentage. The fall in TCR beta diversity per million T cells was roughly linear with age. The unknown donor CMV status may have confounded expanded clonotype changes.

Together with a sample-barcoded 5' primer, a J-beta primer mix was included in a second PCR lasting roughly 7 to 11 cycles. TCRdb re-derived calls from the 5' RACE reads in MiXCR, one entry per CDR3 protein. Of about 1.4 million distinct CDR3 sequences listed, 45% to 70% are singletons. Caucasian individuals from Russia who were healthy and aged about 6 to 95 acted as donors. Comment on this clonotype: The antigen is not known. Its ends do not fully match the called genes, so a read error is possible.

Sample: blood. This clonotype was obtained from a man aged 18 to 35 in good health.

CDR3 in amino acids: CSVELLGERYF. DNA of the CDR3: TGCAGCGTTGAACTTTTGGGCGAGCGGTACTTC. V and J are TRBV29-1 and TRBJ2-7, with D unclear. Looked up from germline, CDR1 is SQVTM and CDR2 is ANQGSEA. This CDR3 has 11 residues.